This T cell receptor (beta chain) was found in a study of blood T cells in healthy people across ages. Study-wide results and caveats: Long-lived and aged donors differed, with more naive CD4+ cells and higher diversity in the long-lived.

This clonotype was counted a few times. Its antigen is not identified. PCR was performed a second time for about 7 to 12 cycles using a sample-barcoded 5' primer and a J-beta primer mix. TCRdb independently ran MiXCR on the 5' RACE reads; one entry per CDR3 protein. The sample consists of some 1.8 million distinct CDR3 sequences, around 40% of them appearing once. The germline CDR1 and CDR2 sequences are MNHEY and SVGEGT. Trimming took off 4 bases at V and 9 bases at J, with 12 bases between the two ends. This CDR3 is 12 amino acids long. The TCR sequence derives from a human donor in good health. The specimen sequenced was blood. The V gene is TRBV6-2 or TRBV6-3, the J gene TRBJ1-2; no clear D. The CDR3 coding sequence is TGTGCCAGCAGTTCAAGGCTTTCCAGCTACACCTTC. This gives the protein CASSSRLSSYTF.